Sequencing of this T cell receptor beta chain was carried out in a study of blood T cell repertoires in COVID-19. Original processing notes: Counts of nucleated cells, estimated from reference gene primer amplification, were obtained. Repertoires were generated with immunoSEQ multiplex PCR, while TCRdb's copy carries only in-frame clones and drops some. V and J calls and clone size follow that table, whereas D and trimming were derived from the DNA. The sample carries approximately 90,000 clones, about 85% recorded once. After removal of 3 bases from V and 2 bases from J, the junction contained 10 bases not matched to a gene. This CDR3 has 17 amino acids. From germline, CDR1 is DFQATT and CDR2 SNEGSKA (reference sequence).

The J gene is TRBJ2-5, the V gene TRBV20-1; TRBD2 matches at 12 bases. Source material: peripheral blood. The origin of this receptor is a man at least 80 years old with acute or convalescent COVID-19. CDR3 loop: CSASGLAGGGLQETQYF. CDR3 sequence (DNA): TGCAGTGCTAGTGGGCTAGCGGGAGGGGGGTTACAAGAGACCCAGTACTTC.